The entry below describes one T cell receptor beta chain. This sample was included in a study of CD8 T cells in ankylosing spondylitis. Germline V gives CDR1 MGHDK, CDR2 SYGVNS. The CDR3 has 15 amino acids. V was trimmed by 4 bases and J by 5 bases, leaving 14 bases between them. One entry per CDR3 protein, called by TCRdb with MiXCR from the 5' RACE reads. The sample contains about 250,000 distinct CDR3 sequences, about 10% of which appear only once. This sequence originates from a male donor with ankylosing spondylitis or in good health (not recorded which). The rearrangement joins TRBV25-1 to TRBJ2-2, with D possibly being TRBD1 (6 bases). Input material: blood, either unsorted or a sorted T cell fraction (not recorded which). CDR3 sequence (DNA): TGTGCCAGCAGTGCACAGGGAAGGGGAACCGGGGAGCTGTTTTTT. This encodes CASSAQGRGTGELFF.